Each of the 10 T cell receptor beta chains below was sequenced from the same sample in a study of shared clonotypes between healthy human individuals. Here immunoSEQ multiplex PCR was the method, and the copy in TCRdb shows in-frame clones only, minus some. Of about 1.4 million clones listed, around 97% are singletons. Sequenced input: naive CD4+ T cells sorted from blood. Subset here: CD45RA+ positively selected. The receptors stem from a young man in good health.

As for this clone: This CDR3 is also generated by other DNA sequences in the sample. V and J are TRBV20-1 and TRBJ2-2; D is uncertain. This CDR3 has 11 residues. From germline, CDR1 is DFQATT and CDR2 SNEGSKA (reference sequence). Trimming removed 6 bases at V and 0 bases at J, with 2 bases between. The chain's CDR3 is CSAPNTGELFF. CDR3 nucleotides: TGCAGTGCCCCGAACACCGGGGAGCTGTTTTTT.

The chain links TRBV5-1 to TRBJ2-2; D remains ambiguous. The CDR3 runs to 13 residues. V lost 5 bases to trimming and J lost 6 bases, with 11 bases between them. Germline CDR1 and CDR2: SGHRS and YFSETQ. The CDR3 protein is CASSSGSAGELFF. The DNA for the CDR3 is TGCGCCAGCAGTAGTGGATCGGCCGGGGAGCTGTTTTTT.

The chain recombines TRBV30 with TRBJ2-1, with 9 bases identical to TRBD2. The V gene end was trimmed by 0 bases and the J gene end by 4 bases; junction bases not matched to a gene: 4. The V gene's germline CDR1 is GTSNPN and CDR2 SVGIG (reference sequence). This CDR3 comprises 15 residues. In nucleotides, the CDR3 is TGTGCCTGGAGTGTACAGCTAGCGGGGTACAATGAGCAGTTCTTC. Encoded protein: CAWSVQLAGYNEQFF.

J is TRBJ2-2 and V is TRBV6-6, with D tentatively TRBD1 (6 bases). The CDR3 has 11 amino acids. From germline, CDR1 is MNHNY and CDR2 SVGAGI (reference sequence). With 11 bases removed from V and 7 bases from J, the gap between germline ends came to 11 bases. The CDR3 sequence: CAATGIGELFF. The CDR3, as DNA: TGTGCCGCTACAGGGATCGGGGAGCTGTTTTTT.

This chain uses TRBV28 with TRBJ2-7; D is ambiguous. This CDR3 region has 12 residues. Germline CDR1 MDHEN, CDR2 SYDVKM. Deletions cut 6 bases from V and 1 base from J, with 7 bases between. CDR3 in DNA: TGTGCCAGCAGGGCACTGTCCTACGAGCAGTACTTC. It encodes CASRALSYEQYF.

This clone was seen once. The genes are TRBV15 and TRBJ2-2, with D possibly TRBD1 on 6 matching bases. V gave up 1 base and J gave up 1 base, with 16 bases separating them. This CDR3 contains 18 residues. Per germline, CDR1 LNHNV and CDR2 YYDKDF (reference sequence). The CDR3 region is CATSRVRNTGRNTGELFF. In nucleotides, the CDR3 is TGTGCCACCAGCAGAGTCCGGAATACAGGGAGGAACACCGGGGAGCTGTTTTTT.

The CDR3 DNA reads as TGTGCCAGCAGTTTACCCATCACAGGGGCGCACGAGCAGTACTTC. Translation: CASSLPITGAHEQYF. The chain couples TRBV28 to TRBJ2-7; 7 bases are shared with TRBD1. J was trimmed by 5 bases and V by 2 bases; bases with no gene match: 9. This CDR3 has 15 residues. CDR1 and CDR2 from the germline V gene are MDHEN and SYDVKM.

V gene TRBV13 combines with J gene TRBJ2-1; no definite D call. Germline-derived CDR1 and CDR2 are PRHDT and FYEKMQ (reference sequence). The CDR3 extends over 15 amino acids. Trimming took off 2 bases at V and 0 bases at J, with 8 bases between the two ends. CDR3 DNA: TGTGCCAGCAGCTTAAGCCCGATCTCCTACAATGAGCAGTTCTTC. This codes for CASSLSPISYNEQFF.

This chain uses TRBV2 with TRBJ2-7, with 10 bases lining up with TRBD1. Trimming at V came to 0 bases and at J to 6 bases, leaving 8 bases not matched to a gene. The CDR3 contains 16 residues. The germline CDR1 and CDR2 sequences are SNHLY and FYNNEI. CDR3 sequence: CASSEAVTGGAAEQYF. CDR3 nucleotides: TGTGCCAGCAGTGAAGCCGTGACAGGGGGCGCGGCCGAGCAGTACTTC. The variable domain in full, with the rest retrieved from reference TRBV2 and TRBJ2-7, is EPEVTQTPSHQVTQMGQEVILRCVPISNHLYFYWYRQILGQKVEFLVSFYNNEISEKSEIFDDQFSVERPDGSNFTLKIRSTKLEDSAMYFCASSEAVTGGAAEQYFGPGTRLTVT.

The chain is built from TRBV5-5 and TRBJ2-7; D is ambiguous. Germline CDR1 and CDR2: SGHKS and YYEKEE (reference sequence). V was pared by 3 bases and J by 4 bases, with 14 bases between. The CDR3 runs 14 residues. The CDR3 coding sequence is TGTGCCAGCAGCTCCGGGCCTCTCGGTTACGAGCAGTACTTC. This codes for CASSSGPLGYEQYF.